Following are 18 T cell receptor beta chains from one sample sequenced in a study of T cell responses to AZD1222 COVID-19 vaccine (dated by TCRdb to about 2021). Explained via the paper, the time point label denotes: baseline before first vaccination. Library preparation was by the immunoSEQ multiplex PCR assay. Sourced from immuneACCESS, this table was stored by TCRdb with only in-frame sequences that have V and J called. A share of the clones is absent; for the studies checked, an unresolved V gene accounts for under half, and the remainder has no known explanation. The sample profile shows roughly 96,000 clones; 70% to 90% of them were found once. Together, the top ten hold about 3% of the sample. Here the sequenced sample was peripheral blood, taken on day 0 of AZD1222 vaccination. The source is an adult in good health.

CDR3 residues: CASSHTGTRQFF. In DNA form, the CDR3 reads TGTGCCAGCAGCCATACCGGGACTAGGCAGTTCTTC. V is TRBV3-1 (or the pseudogene TRBV3-2) and J is TRBJ2-1, with 8 bases aligning to TRBD2. CDR1 and CDR2 (germline): LGHDT, YNNKEL (reference sequence). V was clipped by 3 bases and J by 12 bases; unmatched bases: 4. The CDR3 sequence is 12 residues long.

In this sample, this clone turned up a few times. The rearrangement links TRBV4-2 to TRBJ2-7; D not resolved. CDR1 is LGHNA, CDR2 YNFKEQ, per germline. The CDR3 consists of 13 residues. V lost 0 bases to trimming and J lost 13 bases, with 16 bases between them. In DNA, the CDR3 is TGTGCCAGCAGCCAAGATTATACTAACCCCAAATACTTC. As protein: CASSQDYTNPKYF.

The CDR3 region is CASSFILGGALTDTQYF. CDR3 coding DNA: TGCGCCAGCAGCTTCATCCTCGGGGGGGCTCTTACAGATACGCAGTATTTT. The rearrangement uses TRBV5-1 and TRBJ2-3; the match to TRBD2 covers 8 bases. V lost 2 bases to trimming and J lost 3 bases; unmatched junction nucleotides: 11. Germline V gives CDR1 SGHRS, CDR2 YFSETQ. The CDR3 covers 17 residues. The complete variable domain, with remaining parts taken from reference TRBV5-1 and TRBJ2-3, reads KAGVTQTPRYLIKTRGQQVTLSCSPISGHRSVSWYQQTPGQGLQFLFEYFSETQRNKGNFPGRFSGRQFSNSRSEMNVSTLELGDSALYLCASSFILGGALTDTQYFGPGTRLTVL.

This rearrangement joins TRBV9 to TRBJ1-1, with a possible D match to TRBD1 (6 bases). The V and J ends lost 5 bases and 10 bases respectively, with 21 bases between them. This CDR3 has 14 amino acids. CDR1 SGDLS and CDR2 YYNGEE come from the germline V gene. The CDR3 bases are TGTGCCAGCAGGGGCAAGGGGGACGGAGGTAGAGCTTTCTTT. Amino acids: CASRGKGDGGRAFF.

The chain uses TRBV7-3 and TRBJ2-5; D is unresolved. CDR3 length: 13 amino acids. Trimming left V 5 bases short and J 1 base short, with 8 bases between. CDR1 SGHTA and CDR2 FQGTGA come from the germline V gene. The CDR3 is CASSAFFQETQYF. In DNA form, the CDR3 reads TGTGCCAGCAGCGCGTTCTTCCAAGAGACCCAGTACTTC.

The chain is built from TRBV7-2 and TRBJ2-6; no firm D call. Germline V gene sequence: CDR1 SGHTA, CDR2 FQGNSA. The CDR3 has 15 amino acids. Deletions cut 2 bases from V and 1 base from J, with 6 bases between. The CDR3 spells CASSLNPSGANVLTF. In DNA form, the CDR3 reads TGTGCCAGCAGCTTAAATCCGTCTGGGGCCAACGTCCTGACTTTC.

This clone came up a few times. The chain recombines TRBV21-1 with TRBJ2-7; whether TRBD2, the table's D call, matches the DNA was not checked. TRBV21-1 is shown as a pseudogene. The CDR3 consists of 16 residues. The DNA of the CDR3 is TGTGCCAGCAGCAAAAGAGGCGAGCGGGAGAACTACGAGCAGTACTTC. This translates into CASSKRGERENYEQYF.

This chain connects TRBV10-2 to TRBJ1-6; no clear D gene. The CDR3 covers 17 residues. Looked up from germline, CDR1 is WSHSY and CDR2 is SAAADI. V gave up 0 bases and J gave up 0 bases, with 9 bases separating them. This CDR3 is CASSESIGSSYNSPLHF. The CDR3 nucleotides are TGCGCCAGCAGTGAGTCAATCGGTAGCTCCTATAATTCACCCCTCCACTTT.

This clone has just a few counts. The J gene is TRBJ2-1, the V gene TRBV7-2; 7 positions agree with TRBD2. Germline CDR1 and CDR2: SGHTA and FQGNSA. The CDR3 is made up of 18 amino acids. The junction had 10 bases not matched to a gene; V was cut back by 2 bases and J by 0 bases. The CDR3 DNA reads as TGTGCCAGCAGCTTAAGGAGAGCGGGACGTTTCTCCTACAATGAGCAGTTCTTC. It yields the protein CASSLRRAGRFSYNEQFF. The entire variable domain, with the rest obtained from reference TRBV7-2 and TRBJ2-1, is as follows: GAGVSQSPSNKVTEKGKDVELRCDPISGHTALYWYRQSLGQGLEFLIYFQGNSAPDKSGLPSDRFSAERTGGSVSTLTIQRTQQEDSAVYLCASSLRRAGRFSYNEQFFGPGTRLTVL.

About this clone: This is likely a read error, given that the CDR3 carries no conserved phenylalanine or tryptophan at its end. No DNA is shown, since the ends of the CDR3 on it are uncertain; the CDR3 is the one TCRdb lists. V usage is TRBV5-3 and J usage is TRBJ2-3. TRBV5-3 belongs to the ORF category, with a function that is uncertain. Counting both end residues, the CDR3 totals 10 amino acids. CDR3 sequence reads: CARSMTALGL.

The chain is built from TRBV19 and TRBJ1-4; D unclear. Germline lookup yields CDR1 LNHDA and CDR2 SQIVND (reference sequence). Trimming left V 6 bases short and J 0 bases short, with 14 bases between. The CDR3 extends over 16 amino acids. CDR3 coding DNA: TGTGCCAGTAGCGTGGGGAGTTATGCAACTAATGAAAAACTGTTTTTT. Its protein product is CASSVGSYATNEKLFF.

The gene calls are TRBV28 and TRBJ2-2; 7 bases are a match to TRBD2. The ends lost 0 bases at V and 6 bases at J; junction bases unmatched: 7. Germline assignment: CDR1 MDHEN and CDR2 SYDVKM. CDR3 size: 16 residues. The CDR3 sequence is CASSLWASGTAGELFF. The CDR3 DNA follows: TGTGCCAGCAGTTTATGGGCGAGCGGGACCGCCGGGGAGCTGTTTTTT.

This chain joins TRBV2 and TRBJ1-6, with no clear D. The V end lost 3 bases, the J end lost 8 bases, and 5 bases lay between the germline ends. CDR1 and CDR2 from the germline V gene are SNHLY and FYNNEI. The CDR3 has 12 residues. CDR3 loop: CASSDGYSPLHF. The CDR3 DNA reads as TGTGCCAGCAGTGACGGGTATTCACCCCTCCACTTT.

The V and J genes are TRBV2 and TRBJ1-2; 7 bases match TRBD1. Trimming cost V 2 bases and J 4 bases; bases outside gene matches: 4. CDR1 is SNHLY, CDR2 FYNNEI, per germline. The CDR3 consists of 14 residues. The CDR3 sequence is CASSEYRGIYGYTF. For the CDR3, the DNA is TGTGCCAGCAGTGAATACAGGGGTATCTATGGCTACACCTTC.

The chain uses TRBV24-1 and TRBJ2-2; possibly TRBD2 for D (6 bases). The CDR3 loop spans 14 amino acids. V was pared by 5 bases and J by 5 bases, with 11 bases between. CDR1 is KGHDR and CDR2 is SFDVKD in the germline V gene. CDR3 region: CATSGRDSTGELFF. The CDR3 DNA is TGTGCCACCAGTGGGCGGGACTCGACCGGGGAGCTGTTTTTT.

The CDR3 sequence is CASSSESPNEKLFF. DNA of the CDR3: TGTGCCAGCAGTTCCGAGAGCCCCAATGAAAAACTGTTTTTT. The chain combines TRBV27 with TRBJ1-4; no clear D gene. V was clipped by 4 bases and J by 5 bases, with 11 bases between them. CDR3 length: 14 residues. Germline V gene lookup returns CDR1 MNHEY and CDR2 SMNVEV (reference sequence).

The DNA of the CDR3 is TGTGCCAGCAGCGTAGCTGGACAGGGTGGTGAGACCCAGTACTTC. Its translation: CASSVAGQGGETQYF. The chain uses TRBV9 and TRBJ2-5, with 8 bases lining up with TRBD1. The junction had 6 bases not matched to a gene; V was cut back by 0 bases and J by 5 bases. Per germline, CDR1 SGDLS and CDR2 YYNGEE. The CDR3 loop spans 15 amino acids. Based on the CDR3 plus reference TRBV9 and TRBJ2-5, the full variable domain is DSGVTQTPKHLITATGQRVTLRCSPRSGDLSVYWYQQSLDQGLQFLIQYYNGEERAKGNILERFSAQQFPDLHSELNLSSLELGDSALYFCASSVAGQGGETQYFGPGTRLLVL.

This chain connects TRBV28 to TRBJ1-2; D may be TRBD1 (5 bases). The CDR3 runs to 17 residues. CDR1 MDHEN and CDR2 SYDVKM come from the germline V gene. With 1 base removed from V and 3 bases from J, the gap between germline ends came to 18 bases. CDR3 in amino acids: CASSLFLGRDRYYGYTF. The CDR3 region has the DNA TGTGCCAGCAGTTTATTCCTCGGCAGGGATAGGTACTATGGCTACACCTTC.